Following are 27 T cell receptor beta chains from one sample sequenced in a study of PD-1 blockade in classical Hodgkin lymphoma. Sample time point: cycle 4 day 1 (C4D1), after five to seven weeks of nivolumab. All the patients suffered relapse after autologous stem cell transplantation, and brentuximab vedotin exposure differed. The CD4+ T cells used were purified from thawed PBMCs through magnetic negative selection. TCRdb's copy holds only in-frame clones and misses some; the assay was immunoSEQ multiplex PCR. The sample includes about 17,000 clones, approximately 72% of them seen just once. The input for sequencing was CD4+ T cells from blood, taken before the fourth cycle of nivolumab. These receptors all come from a human donor with classical Hodgkin lymphoma.

This clone was observed a few times. The chain combines TRBV29-1 with TRBJ2-7; tentatively, D is TRBD1 (6 bases). Germline V lookup: CDR1 SQVTM, CDR2 ANQGSEA. Deletions cut 7 bases from V and 2 bases from J, with 15 bases between. This CDR3 has 13 residues. This chain's CDR3 is CSAGAGDPYEQYF. For the CDR3, the DNA is TGCAGCGCTGGGGCAGGGGATCCCTACGAGCAGTACTTC.

The chain couples TRBV2 to TRBJ1-4; D not certain. This CDR3 has 13 amino acids. Trimming removed 7 bases from V and 1 base from J, with 7 bases in between. Germline V gene lookup returns CDR1 SNHLY and CDR2 FYNNEI. For the CDR3, the DNA is TGTGCCAGCAACGGTGAAACTAATGAAAAACTGTTTTTT. Its translation is CASNGETNEKLFF.

This clone was picked up a small number of times. The J gene is TRBJ1-2, the V gene TRBV5-8, with D perhaps TRBD1 (6 bases). This CDR3 contains 15 residues. The V gene lost 2 bases and the J gene lost 1 base, with 12 bases spanning the gap. Germline lookup yields CDR1 SGHTS and CDR2 YDEGEE. The CDR3 loop reads CASSFDGGNNYGYTF. The DNA of the CDR3 is TGTGCCAGCAGCTTTGACGGGGGCAATAACTATGGCTACACCTTC. Supplemented by reference TRBV5-8 and TRBJ1-2, the full variable domain reads EAGVTQSPTHLIKTRGQQATLRCSPISGHTSVYWYQQALGLGLQFLLWYDEGEERNRGNFPPRFSGRQFPNYSSELNVNALELEDSALYLCASSFDGGNNYGYTFGSGTRLTVV.

V is TRBV4-1 and J is TRBJ1-1; TRBD1 matches at 7 bases. Trimming at V came to 2 bases and at J to 5 bases, leaving 11 bases not matched to a gene. CDR1 and CDR2 (germline): MGHRA, YSYEKL. The CDR3 contains 16 residues. The CDR3 protein is CASSQILQGIGTEAFF. In DNA, the CDR3 is TGCGCCAGCAGCCAAATATTACAGGGGATTGGAACTGAAGCTTTCTTT.

The V gene is TRBV9, the J gene TRBJ2-5, with 8 nucleotides matching TRBD2. V shed 4 bases, J shed 5 bases, and the junction held 4 bases outside the gene matches. The CDR3 has 13 residues. Per germline, CDR1 SGDLS and CDR2 YYNGEE. CDR3 amino acids: CASSLTGGETQYF. CDR3 bases: TGTGCCAGCAGCCTCACGGGGGGGGAGACCCAGTACTTC.

J is TRBJ2-7 and V is TRBV10-2, with 9 positions matching TRBD2. CDR1 is WSHSY and CDR2 is SAAADI in the germline V gene. With 2 bases clipped from V and 2 bases from J, the junction kept 4 bases outside the gene matches. This CDR3 is built from 15 residues. CDR3 amino acids: CASSEVAGVAYEQYF. The CDR3, as DNA: TGCGCCAGCAGTGAGGTAGCGGGAGTCGCCTACGAGCAGTACTTC.

The V call is TRBV4-2, the J call TRBJ2-2; D ambiguous. V was trimmed by 0 bases and J by 3 bases, leaving 14 bases between them. CDR1 is LGHNA, CDR2 YNFKEQ, per germline. The CDR3 is made up of 17 amino acids. The CDR3 DNA reads TGTGCCAGCAGCCAAGATAATACCGGTCAATACACCGGGGAGCTGTTTTTT. It encodes CASSQDNTGQYTGELFF.

The chain combines TRBV7-9 with TRBJ1-2, with 12 bases fitting TRBD1. Germline V gene lookup returns CDR1 SEHNR and CDR2 FQNEAQ (reference sequence). V was pared by 5 bases and J by 0 bases, with 4 bases of the junction left unmatched. The CDR3 spans 16 residues. Here the CDR3 reads CASSVGTGGANYGYTF. CDR3 bases: TGTGCCAGCAGCGTAGGGACAGGGGGCGCTAACTATGGCTACACCTTC.

The rearrangement uses TRBV5-1 and TRBJ1-1; 8 bases match TRBD1. With 2 bases clipped from V and 1 base from J, the junction kept 1 base outside the gene matches. In germline, CDR1 is SGHRS, CDR2 YFSETQ. The CDR3 length is 14 residues. CDR3 sequence reads: CASSFGQGNTEAFF. DNA of the CDR3: TGCGCCAGCAGCTTCGGACAGGGGAACACTGAAGCTTTCTTT.

The CDR3 region is CASMSGSDYGYTF. CDR3 DNA sequence: TGTGCCAGCATGTCGGGTAGTGACTATGGCTACACCTTC. The J gene is TRBJ1-2, the V gene TRBV2, with unresolved D. V was shortened by 7 bases and J by 3 bases, with 12 bases between the two germline ends. The germline CDR1 and CDR2 sequences are SNHLY and FYNNEI. This CDR3 contains 13 residues. The whole variable domain, filled in from reference TRBV2 and TRBJ1-2, reads EPEVTQTPSHQVTQMGQEVILRCVPISNHLYFYWYRQILGQKVEFLVSFYNNEISEKSEIFDDQFSVERPDGSNFTLKIRSTKLEDSAMYFCASMSGSDYGYTFGSGTRLTVV.

The chain joins TRBV15 to TRBJ2-5; D is undetermined. CDR1 and CDR2 (germline): LNHNV, YYDKDF (reference sequence). Trimming removed 5 bases at V and 5 bases at J, with 9 bases between. This CDR3 is built from 12 residues. CDR3 coding DNA: TGTGCCACCAGCTGGAGAGGCGAGACCCAGTACTTC. Amino acid sequence: CATSWRGETQYF.

This rearrangement joins TRBV25-1 to TRBJ2-3, with D perhaps matching TRBD1 (7 bases). Trimming stripped 3 bases from V and 4 bases from J, with 20 bases between. The CDR3 has 17 residues. Germline V lookup: CDR1 MGHDK, CDR2 SYGVNS. DNA of the CDR3: TGTGCCAGCAGTGACGAGCTTCAGGGGGGTTGGGCAGATACGCAGTATTTT. Amino acids: CASSDELQGGWADTQYF.

This clone came up a few times. This chain links TRBV5-4 with TRBJ2-1, with 10 bases lining up with TRBD2. Germline CDR1 and CDR2: SGHNT and YYREEE (reference sequence). The ends lost 3 bases at V and 7 bases at J; junction bases unmatched: 10. The CDR3 contains 16 residues. CDR3 amino acids: CASSSVAGGAGNEQFF. The CDR3 nucleotides are TGTGCCAGCAGCTCGGTAGCGGGAGGAGCGGGGAATGAGCAGTTCTTC. The full variable domain, completed using reference TRBV5-4 and TRBJ2-1, is ETGVTQSPTHLIKTRGQQVTLRCSSQSGHNTVSWYQQALGQGPQFIFQYYREEENGRGNFPPRFSGLQFPNYSSELNVNALELDDSALYLCASSSVAGGAGNEQFFGPGTRLTVL.

This clone was observed a few times. Germline is not matched at one junction end, which may reflect a read error. This sequence joins TRBV15 and TRBJ1-4; no firm D call. Per germline, CDR1 LNHNV and CDR2 YYDKDF (reference sequence). CDR3 length: 11 amino acids. The CDR3 sequence is CATSRESPTVF. The CDR3 DNA reads as TGTGCCACCAGCAGAGAGAGCCCAACTGTTTTT. The whole variable domain, filled in from reference TRBV15 and TRBJ1-4, reads DAMVIQNPRYQVTQFGKPVTLSCSQTLNHNVMYWYQQKSSQAPKLLFHYYDKDFNNEADTPDNFQSRRPNTSFCFLDIRSPGLGDTAMYLCATSRESPTVFGSGTQLSVL.

The chain couples TRBV7-2 to TRBJ2-1; 7 nucleotides line up with TRBD2. The junction had 7 bases not matched to a gene; V was cut back by 3 bases and J by 5 bases. CDR3 length equals 15 residues. CDR1 and CDR2 (germline): SGHTA, FQGNSA. CDR3 DNA: TGTGCCAGCAGCTTGGACGGGAGGAAAAACAATGAGCAGTTCTTC. Its translation is CASSLDGRKNNEQFF.

J is TRBJ1-1 and V is TRBV7-2; D gene ambiguous. V dropped 3 bases and J dropped 2 bases, with 7 bases sitting between them. The CDR3 covers 13 residues. Germline V gives CDR1 SGHTA, CDR2 FQGNSA. The CDR3 sequence: CASSFSENTEAFF. The CDR3 DNA is TGTGCCAGCAGCTTTTCCGAAAACACTGAAGCTTTCTTT.

The V gene is TRBV5-1, the J gene TRBJ2-7; D may be TRBD2 (5 bases). Germline V CDR1 and CDR2: SGHRS, YFSETQ. V was pared by 4 bases and J by 0 bases, with 14 bases between. This CDR3 region has 15 residues. In DNA form, the CDR3 reads TGCGCCAGCAGCCCAATAAGAGGGAGCTCCTACGAGCAGTACTTC. Residues: CASSPIRGSSYEQYF.

The chain recombines TRBV4-2 with TRBJ2-3; TRBD1 aligns across 9 bases. Germline V CDR1 and CDR2: LGHNA, YNFKEQ. CDR3 length equals 17 residues. After removal of 5 bases from V and 0 bases from J, the junction contained 9 bases not matched to a gene. For the CDR3, the DNA is TGTGCCAGCAGCAGTATGGACAGGGGAGAGAGCACAGATACGCAGTATTTT. This encodes CASSSMDRGESTDTQYF.

The chain couples TRBV9 to TRBJ2-1; possible D gene TRBD1, 5 bases. This CDR3 has 13 amino acids. The germline gives CDR1 SGDLS, CDR2 YYNGEE. V was shortened by 3 bases and J by 9 bases, with 13 bases between the two germline ends. The CDR3 bases are TGTGCCAGCAGCGACCCTAGGGGCAGTGAGCAGTTCTTC. Translation: CASSDPRGSEQFF.

The V and J genes are TRBV4-3 and TRBJ2-1; 13 bases fit TRBD2. The CDR3 is 18 amino acids. Germline V gene sequence: CDR1 LGHNA, CDR2 YSLEER. V shed 3 bases and J 6 bases; nucleotides not matched to a gene: 11. CDR3 amino acids: CASSQGVMGLAGFNEQFF. CDR3 nucleotides: TGCGCCAGCAGCCAGGGAGTAATGGGACTAGCGGGGTTCAATGAGCAGTTCTTC.

On this clone: At one end, the junction sequence differs from germline, possibly due to a read error. The genes are TRBV18 and TRBJ2-5; the match to TRBD1 covers 10 bases. In germline, CDR1 is KGHSH, CDR2 LQKENI. This CDR3 region has 18 residues. CDR3 DNA: TGTGCCAGCTCACCACTTTTCACCGGGACAGGGGTCCAACAGACCCAGTACTTC. This encodes CASSPLFTGTGVQQTQYF.

This clone came up once. As DNA, the CDR3 is TGTGCCAGCAGCTTCCGAGACAAGACTTTCTTT. Encoded protein: CASSFRDKTFF. This chain links TRBV7-9 with TRBJ1-1; D unresolved. The CDR3 extends over 11 amino acids. V was cut by 3 bases and J by 12 bases, with 11 bases left in between. Looked up from germline, CDR1 is SEHNR and CDR2 is FQNEAQ (reference sequence).

The chain uses TRBV12-5 and TRBJ2-7, with no clear D. Looked up from germline, CDR1 is LGHNT and CDR2 is FRNRAP. Trimming removed 1 base from V and 6 bases from J, with 7 bases in between. The CDR3 runs 12 residues. CDR3 bases: TGTGCTAGTGGTTTGGGTTGGGGCGAGCAGTACTTC. Translating gives CASGLGWGEQYF.

J is TRBJ1-1 and V is TRBV10-3; 7 nucleotides agree with TRBD1. CDR3 size: 13 residues. The V segment lost 6 bases and the J segment 1 base; nucleotides outside the gene matches: 2. Germline assignment: CDR1 ENHRY and CDR2 SYGVKD. This chain's CDR3 is CAISRQGNTEAFF. In DNA form, the CDR3 reads TGTGCCATCAGCAGACAGGGGAACACTGAAGCTTTCTTT.

This clone turned up a few times. The chain employs TRBV7-2 and TRBJ1-2, with D unresolved. The CDR3 covers 13 residues. Germline values: CDR1 SGHTA, CDR2 FQGNSA. V dropped 5 bases and J dropped 8 bases, with 15 bases sitting between them. The CDR3 protein is CASSPTGGTGYTF. The CDR3 DNA reads as TGTGCCAGCAGCCCCACCGGTGGAACGGGCTACACCTTC.

The gene calls are TRBV18 and TRBJ1-4; D is possibly TRBD1 (6 bases). The CDR3 covers 15 residues. Germline V gene data show CDR1 as KGHSH and CDR2 as LQKENI. The V end lost 1 base, the J end lost 8 bases, and 14 bases lay between the germline ends. CDR3 amino acids: CASSPQRAGQEKLFF. The CDR3 DNA sequence: TGTGCCAGCTCACCACAGAGGGCGGGACAAGAAAAACTGTTTTTT.

The rearrangement links TRBV18 to TRBJ1-5; 10 bases fit TRBD1. V dropped 4 bases and J dropped 2; count of bases not matched to a gene: 2. Germline V gene sequence: CDR1 KGHSH, CDR2 LQKENI. CDR3 length: 15 amino acids. The CDR3 coding sequence is TGTGCCAGCTCACGCGGGACAGGGGGCAATCAGCCCCAGCATTTT. Translated: CASSRGTGGNQPQHF.